The present T cell receptor (beta chain) was sequenced within a study of cytomegalovirus exposure and HLA in healthy donors. Trimming removed 5 bases at V and 2 bases at J, with 13 bases between. There are 15 residues in the CDR3. Germline V CDR1 and CDR2: MNHEY, SMNVEV (reference sequence). About this clone: Its antigen is not known.

Study outcomes and limitations: Later on, analysis showed that most CMV-associated TCR beta chains appeared to be HLA-restricted. In vitro experiments confirmed that a few CMV-associated chains were specific for CMV antigens.

The primer mix had 60 Vbeta and 13 Jbeta primers. The assay was immunoSEQ multiplex PCR, and TCRdb's table has in-frame clones only and misses some. The sample records 150,000 to 180,000 clones, approximately 80% being singletons. The source is a woman between 40 and 50 years old in good health and CMV-seropositive. The rearrangement uses TRBV27 and TRBJ1-5; tentatively, D is TRBD1 (5 bases). The sample taken for sequencing was PBMCs. This CDR3 is CASSRHRFGNQPQHF. In DNA, the CDR3 is TGTGCCAGCAGTCGCCACAGGTTTGGCAATCAGCCCCAGCATTTT.